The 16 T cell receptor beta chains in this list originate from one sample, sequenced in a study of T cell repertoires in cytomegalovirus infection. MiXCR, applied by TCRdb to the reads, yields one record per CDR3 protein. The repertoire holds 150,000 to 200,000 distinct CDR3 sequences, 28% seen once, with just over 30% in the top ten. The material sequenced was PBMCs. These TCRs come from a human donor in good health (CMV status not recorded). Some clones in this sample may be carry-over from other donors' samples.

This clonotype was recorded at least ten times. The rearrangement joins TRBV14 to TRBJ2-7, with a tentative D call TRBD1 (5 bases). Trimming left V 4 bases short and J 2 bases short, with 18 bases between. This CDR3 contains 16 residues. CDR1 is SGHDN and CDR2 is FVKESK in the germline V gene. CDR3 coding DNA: TGTGCCAGCAGCCCTAAAAGTAGGGGCTATCCCTACGAGCAGTACTTC. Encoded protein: CASSPKSRGYPYEQYF.

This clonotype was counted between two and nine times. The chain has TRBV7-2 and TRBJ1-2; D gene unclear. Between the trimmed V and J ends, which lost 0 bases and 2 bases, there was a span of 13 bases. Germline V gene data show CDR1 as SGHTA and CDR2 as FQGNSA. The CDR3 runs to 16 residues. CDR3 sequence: CASSLAHGGQNYGYTF. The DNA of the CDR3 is TGTGCCAGCAGCTTAGCGCATGGCGGGCAGAACTATGGCTACACCTTC. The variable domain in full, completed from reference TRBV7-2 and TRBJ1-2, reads GAGVSQSPSNKVTEKGKDVELRCDPISGHTALYWYRQSLGQGLEFLIYFQGNSAPDKSGLPSDRFSAERTGGSVSTLTIQRTQQEDSAVYLCASSLAHGGQNYGYTFGSGTRLTVV.

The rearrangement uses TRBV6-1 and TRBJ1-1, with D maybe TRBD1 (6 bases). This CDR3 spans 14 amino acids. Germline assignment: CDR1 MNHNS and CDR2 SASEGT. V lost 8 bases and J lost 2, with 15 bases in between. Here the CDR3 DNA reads TGTGCCAGCTCCTACGGGGGGCTAAACACTGAAGCTTTCTTT. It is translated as CASSYGGLNTEAFF.

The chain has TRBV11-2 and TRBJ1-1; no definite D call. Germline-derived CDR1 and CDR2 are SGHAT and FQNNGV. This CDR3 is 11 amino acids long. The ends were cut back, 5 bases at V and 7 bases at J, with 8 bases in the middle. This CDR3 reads CASSPKLEAFF. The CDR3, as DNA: TGTGCCAGCAGCCCCAAGCTTGAAGCTTTCTTT.

The CDR3 spells CASSLGQGKAFF. CDR3 DNA: TGTGCCAGCAGCTTAGGTCAGGGGAAAGCTTTCTTT. V gene TRBV7-9 combines with J gene TRBJ1-1; a weak D match, TRBD1 (6 bases). V gave up 1 base and J gave up 9 bases, with 9 bases separating them. From germline, CDR1 is SEHNR and CDR2 FQNEAQ (reference sequence). The length of the CDR3 is 12 residues.

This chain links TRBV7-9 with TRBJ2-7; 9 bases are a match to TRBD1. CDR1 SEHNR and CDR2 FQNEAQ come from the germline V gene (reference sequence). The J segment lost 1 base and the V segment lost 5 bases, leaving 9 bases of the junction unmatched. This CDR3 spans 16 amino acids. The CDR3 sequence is CASSPDWGTGSYEQYF. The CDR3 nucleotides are TGTGCCAGCAGCCCCGATTGGGGGACAGGGTCCTACGAGCAGTACTTC.

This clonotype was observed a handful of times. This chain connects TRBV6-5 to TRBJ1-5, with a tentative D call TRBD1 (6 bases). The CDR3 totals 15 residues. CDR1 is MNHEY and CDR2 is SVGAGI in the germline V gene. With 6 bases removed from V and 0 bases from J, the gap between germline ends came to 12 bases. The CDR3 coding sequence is TGTGCCAGCAGCTCCGACAGGAATAGCAATCAGCCCCAGCATTTT. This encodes CASSSDRNSNQPQHF.

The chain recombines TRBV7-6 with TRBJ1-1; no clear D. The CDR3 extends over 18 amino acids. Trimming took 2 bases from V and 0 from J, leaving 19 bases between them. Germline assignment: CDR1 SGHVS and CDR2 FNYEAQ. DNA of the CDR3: TGTGCCAGCAGCTTAAGAGCATCCCAGGAGTTTATGAACACTGAAGCTTTCTTT. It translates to CASSLRASQEFMNTEAFF.

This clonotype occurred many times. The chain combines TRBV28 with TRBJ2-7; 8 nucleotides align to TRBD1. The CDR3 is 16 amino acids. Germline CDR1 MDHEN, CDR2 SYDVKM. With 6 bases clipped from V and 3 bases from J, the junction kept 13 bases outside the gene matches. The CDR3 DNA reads TGTGCCAGCAGCCCCGATGGGACAGGACGAAACTACGAGCAGTACTTC. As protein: CASSPDGTGRNYEQYF.

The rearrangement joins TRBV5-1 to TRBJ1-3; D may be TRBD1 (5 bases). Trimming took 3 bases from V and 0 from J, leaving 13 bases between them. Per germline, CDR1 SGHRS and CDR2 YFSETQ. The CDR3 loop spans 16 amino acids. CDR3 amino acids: CASSSGDVDSGNTIYF. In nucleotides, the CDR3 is TGCGCCAGCAGCTCGGGGGACGTTGACTCTGGAAACACCATATATTTT.

In DNA form, the CDR3 reads TGTGCCAGCAGCCGAGCAGGGATTAACTATGGCTACACCTTC. It is translated as CASSRAGINYGYTF. V usage is TRBV27 and J usage is TRBJ1-2, with TRBD1 as a possible D gene (5 bases). The ends were cut back, 6 bases at V and 1 base at J, with 12 bases in the middle. CDR1 is MNHEY and CDR2 is SMNVEV in the germline V gene (reference sequence). The CDR3 has 14 amino acids.

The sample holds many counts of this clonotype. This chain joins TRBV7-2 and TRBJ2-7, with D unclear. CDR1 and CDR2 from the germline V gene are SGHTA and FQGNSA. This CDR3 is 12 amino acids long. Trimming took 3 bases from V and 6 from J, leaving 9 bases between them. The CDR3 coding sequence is TGTGCCAGCAGCTTCACTTGGGGCGAGCAGTACTTC. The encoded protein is CASSFTWGEQYF.

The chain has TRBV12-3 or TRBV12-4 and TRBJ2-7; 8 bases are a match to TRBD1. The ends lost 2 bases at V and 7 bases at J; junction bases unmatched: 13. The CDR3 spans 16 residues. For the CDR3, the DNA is TGTGCCAGCAGTTTAATCGGGACAGGCATCCCTCGAGAGCAGTACTTC. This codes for CASSLIGTGIPREQYF.

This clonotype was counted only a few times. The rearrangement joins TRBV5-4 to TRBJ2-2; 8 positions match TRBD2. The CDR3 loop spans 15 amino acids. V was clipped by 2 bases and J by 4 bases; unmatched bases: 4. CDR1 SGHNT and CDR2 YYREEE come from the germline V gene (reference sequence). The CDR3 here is CASSFGGGFTGELFF. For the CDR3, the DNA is TGTGCCAGCAGCTTCGGCGGGGGGTTCACCGGGGAGCTGTTTTTT.

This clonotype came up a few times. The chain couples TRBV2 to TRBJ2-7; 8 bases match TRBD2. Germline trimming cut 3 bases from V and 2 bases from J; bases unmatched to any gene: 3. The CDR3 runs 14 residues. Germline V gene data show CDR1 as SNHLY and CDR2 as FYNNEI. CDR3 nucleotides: TGTGCCAGCAGTGACCCGGGGGGGACCTACGAGCAGTACTTC. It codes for CASSDPGGTYEQYF.

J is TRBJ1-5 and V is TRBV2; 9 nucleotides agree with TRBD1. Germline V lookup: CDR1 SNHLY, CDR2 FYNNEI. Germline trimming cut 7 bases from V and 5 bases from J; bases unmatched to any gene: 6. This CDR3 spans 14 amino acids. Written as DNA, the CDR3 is TGTGCCAGCACCGGGACAGGGTCTCATCAGCCCCAGCATTTT. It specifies CASTGTGSHQPQHF.